Below, 20 T cell receptor beta chains from the same sample are listed, as sequenced in a study of blood T cell repertoires in COVID-19. The data were produced by immunoSEQ multiplex PCR, yet TCRdb's version contains in-frame clones alone and is incomplete. The table shows just over 70,000 clones, with 60% to 75% occurring only once. The sample taken for sequencing was peripheral blood. The receptors were gathered from a woman in her 70s with acute or convalescent COVID-19.

V is TRBV7-6 and J is TRBJ2-7, with D possibly matching TRBD1 (5 bases). The length of the CDR3 is 15 residues. The germline V gene encodes CDR1 SGHVS and CDR2 FNYEAQ. Trimming stripped 5 bases from V and 2 bases from J, with 16 bases between. CDR3 DNA sequence: TGTGCCAGCAGCCCCCTAGGTGGGGCGACCTACGAGCAGTACTTC. Amino acids: CASSPLGGATYEQYF.

The chain combines TRBV12-3 or TRBV12-4 with TRBJ1-1; no reliable D call. V gave up 7 bases and J gave up 4 bases, with 13 bases separating them. The CDR3 totals 13 residues. The CDR3 DNA is TGTGCCAGCACTATAGGTTCGGGCACTGAAGCTTTCTTT. It translates to CASTIGSGTEAFF.

The chain has TRBV4-2 and TRBJ1-3, with 8 bases that match TRBD1. CDR3 size: 16 residues. Germline lookup yields CDR1 LGHNA and CDR2 YNFKEQ. Unmatched junction bases numbered 6, after V lost 4 bases and J lost 1 base. The CDR3 sequence is CASSPDRAASGNTIYF. CDR3 coding DNA: TGTGCCAGCAGCCCGGACAGGGCGGCATCTGGAAACACCATATATTTT.

The chain is built from TRBV7-9 and TRBJ2-7; 8 bases are a match to TRBD2. The length of the CDR3 is 17 residues. V shed 4 bases, J shed 1 base, and the junction held 12 bases outside the gene matches. Per the germline V gene, CDR1 is SEHNR and CDR2 is FQNEAQ (reference sequence). CDR3 nucleotides: TGTGCCAGCAGCTCGGGAGGGATAGCGCGACCGTCCTACGAGCAGTACTTC. It encodes CASSSGGIARPSYEQYF.

The chain recombines TRBV18 with TRBJ2-7; 7 bases match TRBD2. Germline V gene sequence: CDR1 KGHSH, CDR2 LQKENI. The CDR3 is 14 residues long. Trimming cost V 5 bases and J 0 bases; bases outside gene matches: 4. CDR3 amino acids: CASSGGVPSYEQYF. In DNA form, the CDR3 reads TGTGCCAGCTCAGGGGGGGTTCCCTCCTACGAGCAGTACTTC.

The chain combines TRBV20-1 with TRBJ2-7; D remains unclear. The CDR3 contains 10 residues. Per germline, CDR1 DFQATT and CDR2 SNEGSKA (reference sequence). The DNA of the CDR3 is TGCGCCGCGGCCCACTACGAGCAGTACTTC. Its translation is CAAAHYEQYF.

The chain has TRBV5-1 and TRBJ2-1; weak D call: TRBD2 (6 bases). Germline V gene data show CDR1 as SGHRS and CDR2 as YFSETQ. The V gene lost 4 bases and the J gene lost 0 bases, with 11 bases spanning the gap. This CDR3 is built from 15 residues. DNA of the CDR3: TGCGCCAGCAGCCGGGACTCCAGCTCCTACAATGAGCAGTTCTTC. Translation gives CASSRDSSSYNEQFF.

This sequence joins TRBV18 and TRBJ2-1; the match to TRBD1 covers 11 bases. This CDR3 is 14 amino acids long. Germline V gene sequence: CDR1 KGHSH, CDR2 LQKENI. The junction had 2 bases not matched to a gene; V was cut back by 2 bases and J by 8 bases. The CDR3 DNA reads TGTGCCAGCTCACCAGTGGACAGGGGGCATGAGCAGTTCTTC. Protein: CASSPVDRGHEQFF.

The V and J genes are TRBV19 and TRBJ1-3; D is uncertain. V lost 7 bases and J lost 4, with 5 bases in between. From germline, CDR1 is LNHDA and CDR2 SQIVND (reference sequence). The CDR3 contains 11 residues. Here the CDR3 DNA reads TGTGCCAGTATGCGCGGAAACACCATATATTTT. It translates to CASMRGNTIYF.

The chain couples TRBV6-5 to TRBJ1-5; tentatively, D is TRBD1 (5 bases). The germline gives CDR1 MNHEY, CDR2 SVGAGI. This CDR3 is built from 14 residues. The V gene lost 6 bases and the J gene lost 4 bases, with 13 bases spanning the gap. Written as DNA, the CDR3 is TGTGCCAGCAGCCCGACAGTACCTAATCAGCCCCAGCATTTT. Protein product: CASSPTVPNQPQHF.

The rearrangement uses TRBV27 and TRBJ2-3; 10 bases agree with TRBD2. Trimming at V came to 6 bases and at J to 4 bases, leaving 10 bases not matched to a gene. From germline, CDR1 is MNHEY and CDR2 SMNVEV (reference sequence). CDR3 length: 16 residues. The DNA of the CDR3 is TGTGCCAGCAGCCCGGGGGGGACTAGCGTGGCAGATACGCAGTATTTT. Protein product: CASSPGGTSVADTQYF.

The rearrangement uses TRBV5-1 and TRBJ2-1, with 15 bases lining up with TRBD2. V lost 4 bases to trimming and J lost 9 bases; unmatched junction nucleotides: 8. The germline V gene has CDR1 SGHRS and CDR2 YFSETQ. The CDR3 runs 16 residues. CDR3 sequence: CASSVEGLAGGREQFF. In DNA, the CDR3 is TGCGCCAGCAGCGTCGAAGGACTAGCGGGGGGGCGTGAGCAGTTCTTC.

The chain joins TRBV30 to TRBJ1-1; weak D call: TRBD1 (5 bases). The V gene lost 2 bases and the J gene lost 1 base, with 20 bases spanning the gap. CDR3 length: 17 residues. CDR1 and CDR2 (germline): GTSNPN, SVGIG (reference sequence). CDR3 loop: CAWSPTGAAQGNTEAFF. The CDR3 DNA sequence: TGTGCCTGGAGTCCCACTGGGGCAGCTCAAGGGAACACTGAAGCTTTCTTT.

The chain has TRBV5-1 and TRBJ2-7; D gene unclear. V was shortened by 1 base and J by 2 bases, with 10 bases between the two germline ends. The CDR3 has 14 residues. The V gene's germline CDR1 is SGHRS and CDR2 YFSETQ. CDR3 bases: TGCGCCAGCAGCTTGACAGAACCTCCCTACGAGCAGTACTTC. Protein sequence: CASSLTEPPYEQYF. The full variable domain, in which reference TRBV5-1 and TRBJ2-7 provide the parts outside the CDR3, is KAGVTQTPRYLIKTRGQQVTLSCSPISGHRSVSWYQQTPGQGLQFLFEYFSETQRNKGNFPGRFSGRQFSNSRSEMNVSTLELGDSALYLCASSLTEPPYEQYFGPGTRLTVT.

This chain links TRBV2 with TRBJ1-4; tentatively, D is TRBD1 (6 bases). The V gene's germline CDR1 is SNHLY and CDR2 FYNNEI. The V end was cut by 6 bases, the J end by 6 bases, with 14 bases between. The CDR3 sequence is 14 residues long. Here the CDR3 reads CASRQGGRYEKLFF. The CDR3 DNA follows: TGTGCCAGCAGGCAAGGGGGACGGTATGAAAAACTGTTTTTT.

The V call is TRBV2, the J call TRBJ1-6, with a tentative D call TRBD1 (5 bases). This CDR3 contains 15 residues. Germline-derived CDR1 and CDR2 are SNHLY and FYNNEI. V dropped 5 bases and J dropped 13 bases, with 21 bases sitting between them. The CDR3 region has the DNA TGTGCCAGCAGTAGCGACTCGGGGGTAAGTCGGCCCCTCCACTTT. Translating gives CASSSDSGVSRPLHF.

This clone was observed a handful of times. The V call is TRBV28, the J call TRBJ1-6, with a weak D call TRBD1 (5 bases). V was shortened by 4 bases and J by 7 bases, with 17 bases between the two germline ends. Germline V gives CDR1 MDHEN, CDR2 SYDVKM. This CDR3 has 16 amino acids. CDR3 sequence (DNA): TGTGCCAGCAGTTCCCGGTCAGGGAGGAAGAATTCACCCCTCCACTTT. It translates to CASSSRSGRKNSPLHF.

The gene calls are TRBV27 and TRBJ2-7; no reliable D call. This CDR3 region has 18 residues. The V end lost 6 bases, the J end lost 5 bases, and 29 bases lay between the germline ends. CDR1 and CDR2 (germline): MNHEY, SMNVEV (reference sequence). This CDR3 reads CASSPYPFRRLVVHEQYF. CDR3 coding DNA: TGTGCCAGCAGCCCTTATCCCTTCCGGCGGTTGGTCGTCCACGAGCAGTACTTC.

V usage is TRBV9 and J usage is TRBJ2-1, with unresolved D. The germline V gene has CDR1 SGDLS and CDR2 YYNGEE. The CDR3 has 15 residues. The V gene lost 0 bases and the J gene lost 0 bases, with 7 bases spanning the gap. CDR3 protein: CASSVEPSSYNEQFF. As DNA, the CDR3 is TGTGCCAGCAGCGTAGAGCCGAGCTCCTACAATGAGCAGTTCTTC.

The V call is TRBV29-1, the J call TRBJ2-3, with TRBD2 identical over 9 bases. The germline V gene has CDR1 SQVTM and CDR2 ANQGSEA. J was trimmed by 2 bases and V by 5 bases; bases with no gene match: 5. The CDR3 consists of 14 residues. Here the CDR3 reads CSVPLAGPTDTQYF. The DNA of the CDR3 is TGCAGCGTTCCGCTAGCGGGACCCACAGATACGCAGTATTTT.